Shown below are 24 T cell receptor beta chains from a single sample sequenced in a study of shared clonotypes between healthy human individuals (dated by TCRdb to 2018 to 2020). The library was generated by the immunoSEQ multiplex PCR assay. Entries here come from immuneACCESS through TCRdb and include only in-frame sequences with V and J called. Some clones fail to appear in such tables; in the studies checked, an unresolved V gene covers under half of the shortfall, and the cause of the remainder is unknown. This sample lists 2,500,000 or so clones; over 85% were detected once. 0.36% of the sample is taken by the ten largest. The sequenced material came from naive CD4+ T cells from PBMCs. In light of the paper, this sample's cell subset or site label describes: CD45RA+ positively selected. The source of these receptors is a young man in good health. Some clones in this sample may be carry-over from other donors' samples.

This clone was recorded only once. CDR3 protein: CASSLQPNPNTGELFF. The CDR3 DNA reads as TGTGCCAGCAGCTTACAGCCTAATCCGAACACCGGGGAGCTGTTTTTT. The chain links TRBV7-3 to TRBJ2-2; no reliable D call. The CDR3 consists of 16 residues. Germline V gives CDR1 SGHTA, CDR2 FQGTGA. Trimming took 2 bases from V and 0 from J, leaving 10 bases between them. Looking up the rest from reference TRBV7-3 and TRBJ2-2 gives the full variable domain: GAGVSQTPSNKVTEKGKYVELRCDPISGHTALYWYRQSLGQGPEFLIYFQGTGAADDSGLPNDRFFAVRPEGSVSTLKIQRTERGDSAVYLCASSLQPNPNTGELFFGEGSRLTVL.

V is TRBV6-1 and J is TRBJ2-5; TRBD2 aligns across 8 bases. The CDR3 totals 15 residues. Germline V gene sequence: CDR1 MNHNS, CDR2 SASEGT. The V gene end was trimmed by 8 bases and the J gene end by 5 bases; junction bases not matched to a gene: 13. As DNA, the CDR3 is TGTGCCAGCGAACCCCCGGGAGGGCGGGGGGAGACCCAGTACTTC. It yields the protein CASEPPGGRGETQYF.

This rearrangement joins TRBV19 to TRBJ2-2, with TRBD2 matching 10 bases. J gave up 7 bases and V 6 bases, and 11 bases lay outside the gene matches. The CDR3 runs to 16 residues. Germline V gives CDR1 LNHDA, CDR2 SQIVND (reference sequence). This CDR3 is CASRLGGTSEVGELFF. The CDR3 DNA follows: TGTGCCAGTAGGCTGGGGGGGACTAGCGAGGTCGGGGAGCTGTTTTTT.

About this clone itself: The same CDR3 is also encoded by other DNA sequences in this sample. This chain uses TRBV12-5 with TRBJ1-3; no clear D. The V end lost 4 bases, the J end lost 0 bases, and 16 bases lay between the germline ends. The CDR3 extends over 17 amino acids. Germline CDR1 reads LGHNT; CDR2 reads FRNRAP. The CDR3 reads CASGSRGDPSSGNTIYF. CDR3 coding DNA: TGTGCTAGTGGTTCCCGGGGTGATCCGAGCTCTGGAAACACCATATATTTT.

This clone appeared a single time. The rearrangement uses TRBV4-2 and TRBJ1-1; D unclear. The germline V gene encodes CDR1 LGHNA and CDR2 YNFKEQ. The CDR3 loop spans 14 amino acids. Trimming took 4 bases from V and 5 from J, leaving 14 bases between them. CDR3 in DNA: TGTGCCAGCAGCCCGTCGGCTCTCCGGACTGAAGCTTTCTTT. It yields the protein CASSPSALRTEAFF.

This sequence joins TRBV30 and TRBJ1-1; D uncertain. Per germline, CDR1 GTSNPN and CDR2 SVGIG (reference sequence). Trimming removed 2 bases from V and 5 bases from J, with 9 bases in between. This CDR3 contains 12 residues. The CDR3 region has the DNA TGTGCCTGGAGTCCTGACGTAACTGAAGCTTTCTTT. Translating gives CAWSPDVTEAFF.

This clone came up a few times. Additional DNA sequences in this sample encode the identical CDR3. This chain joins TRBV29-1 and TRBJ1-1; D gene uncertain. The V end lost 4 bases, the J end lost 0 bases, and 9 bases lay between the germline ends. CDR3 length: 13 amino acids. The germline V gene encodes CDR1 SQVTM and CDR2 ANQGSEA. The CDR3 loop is CSVVGRMNTEAFF. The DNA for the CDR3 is TGCAGCGTTGTGGGCAGAATGAACACTGAAGCTTTCTTT.

CDR3 sequence: CAISESITKGSDTQYF. The CDR3 DNA follows: TGTGCCATCAGTGAGTCAATCACGAAGGGGTCAGATACGCAGTATTTT. The chain combines TRBV10-3 with TRBJ2-3, with TRBD1 as a possible D gene (5 bases). Trimming stripped 0 bases from V and 4 bases from J, with 14 bases between. This CDR3 region has 16 residues. From germline, CDR1 is ENHRY and CDR2 SYGVKD.

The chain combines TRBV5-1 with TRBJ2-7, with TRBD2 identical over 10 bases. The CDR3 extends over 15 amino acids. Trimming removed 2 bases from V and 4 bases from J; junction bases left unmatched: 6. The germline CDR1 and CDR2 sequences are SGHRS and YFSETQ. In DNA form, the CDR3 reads TGCGCCAGCAGCTTTACTAGCGGGACTTCGTACGAGCAGTACTTC. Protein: CASSFTSGTSYEQYF.

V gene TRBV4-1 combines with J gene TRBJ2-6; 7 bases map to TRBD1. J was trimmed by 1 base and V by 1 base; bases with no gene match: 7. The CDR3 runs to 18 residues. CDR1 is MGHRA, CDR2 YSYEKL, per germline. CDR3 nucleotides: TGCGCCAGCAGCCAAGCAAGGGGGCAAGGATCTGGGGCCAACGTCCTGACTTTC. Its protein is CASSQARGQGSGANVLTF.

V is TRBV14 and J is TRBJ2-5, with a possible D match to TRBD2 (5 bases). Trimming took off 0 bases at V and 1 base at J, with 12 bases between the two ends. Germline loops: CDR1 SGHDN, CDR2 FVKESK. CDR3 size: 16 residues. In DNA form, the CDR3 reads TGTGCCAGCAGCCAAGAAAGGTGGAGGAGCCAAGAGACCCAGTACTTC. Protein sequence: CASSQERWRSQETQYF.

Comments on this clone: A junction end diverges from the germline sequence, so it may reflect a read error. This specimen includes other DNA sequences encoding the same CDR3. The CDR3: CSILRMGTNYGYTF. In nucleotides, the CDR3 is TGTAGCATCTTGAGGATGGGGACTAACTATGGCTACACCTTC. The V call is TRBV29-1, the J call TRBJ1-2; no reliable D call. Per the germline V gene, CDR1 is SQVTM and CDR2 is ANQGSEA. The CDR3 sequence is 14 residues long.

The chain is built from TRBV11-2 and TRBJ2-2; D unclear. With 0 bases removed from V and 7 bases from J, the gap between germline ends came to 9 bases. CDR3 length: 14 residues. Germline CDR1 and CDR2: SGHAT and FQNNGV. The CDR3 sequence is CASSLDQAVGELFF. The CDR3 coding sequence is TGTGCCAGCAGCTTAGATCAGGCTGTCGGGGAGCTGTTTTTT.

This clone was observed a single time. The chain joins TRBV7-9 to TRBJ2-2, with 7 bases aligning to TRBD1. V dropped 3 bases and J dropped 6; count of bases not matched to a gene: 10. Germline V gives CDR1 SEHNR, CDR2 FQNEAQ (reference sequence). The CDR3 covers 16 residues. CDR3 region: CASSFTYATGPGELFF. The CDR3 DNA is TGTGCCAGCAGCTTTACATACGCGACAGGGCCCGGGGAGCTGTTTTTT.

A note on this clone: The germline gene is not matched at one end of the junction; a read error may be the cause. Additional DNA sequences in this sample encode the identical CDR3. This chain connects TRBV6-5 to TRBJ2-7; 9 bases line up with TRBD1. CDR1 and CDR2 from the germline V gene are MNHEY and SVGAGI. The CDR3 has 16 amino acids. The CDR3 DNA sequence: TGCGCCAGCAGTTACTCCGGGACAGGGATCTCCTACGAGCAGTACTTC. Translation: CASSYSGTGISYEQYF.

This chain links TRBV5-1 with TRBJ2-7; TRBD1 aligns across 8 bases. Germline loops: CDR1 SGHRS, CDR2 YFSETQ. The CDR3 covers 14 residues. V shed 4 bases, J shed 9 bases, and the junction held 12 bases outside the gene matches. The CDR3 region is CASSPDRAGIGQYF. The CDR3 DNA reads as TGCGCCAGCAGCCCGGACAGGGCGGGGATAGGGCAGTACTTC.

This CDR3 is CASSLVKYGYQETQYF. DNA of the CDR3: TGCGCCAGCAGCTTGGTAAAGTATGGGTACCAAGAGACCCAGTACTTC. V and J are TRBV5-1 and TRBJ2-5; no definite D call. The CDR3 length is 16 residues. Between the trimmed V and J ends, which lost 0 bases and 0 bases, there was a span of 12 bases. Germline V lookup: CDR1 SGHRS, CDR2 YFSETQ.

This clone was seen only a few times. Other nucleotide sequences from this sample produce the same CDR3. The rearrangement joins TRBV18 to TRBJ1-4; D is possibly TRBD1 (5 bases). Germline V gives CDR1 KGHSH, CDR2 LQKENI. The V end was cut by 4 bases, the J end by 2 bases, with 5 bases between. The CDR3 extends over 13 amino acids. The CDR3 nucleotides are TGTGCCAGCTCACGGGGGACTAATGAAAAACTGTTTTTT. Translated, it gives CASSRGTNEKLFF.

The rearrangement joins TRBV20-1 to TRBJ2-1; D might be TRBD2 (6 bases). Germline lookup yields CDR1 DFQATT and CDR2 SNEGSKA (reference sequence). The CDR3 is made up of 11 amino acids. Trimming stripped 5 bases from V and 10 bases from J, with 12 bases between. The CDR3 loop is CSALSGPEQFF. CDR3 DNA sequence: TGCAGTGCTCTCAGCGGGCCGGAGCAGTTCTTC.

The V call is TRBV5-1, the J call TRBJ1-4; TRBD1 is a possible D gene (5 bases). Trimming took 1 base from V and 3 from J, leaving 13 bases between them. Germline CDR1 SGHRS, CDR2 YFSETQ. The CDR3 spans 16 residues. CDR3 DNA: TGCGCCAGCAGCTTGAGCGGGGGGACGGCTAATGAAAAACTGTTTTTT. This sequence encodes CASSLSGGTANEKLFF.

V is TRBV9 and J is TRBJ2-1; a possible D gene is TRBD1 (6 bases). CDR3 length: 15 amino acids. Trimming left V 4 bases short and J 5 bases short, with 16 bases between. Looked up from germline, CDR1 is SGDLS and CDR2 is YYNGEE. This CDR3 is CASSLLGQGHNEQFF. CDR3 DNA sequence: TGTGCCAGCAGCCTGCTGGGGCAGGGGCACAATGAGCAGTTCTTC.

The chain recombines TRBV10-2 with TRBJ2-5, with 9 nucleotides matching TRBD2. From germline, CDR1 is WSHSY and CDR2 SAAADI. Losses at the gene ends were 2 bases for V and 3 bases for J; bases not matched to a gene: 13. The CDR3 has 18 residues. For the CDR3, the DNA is TGCGCCAGCAGTGAGCTCGGGGGGCTAGCGGGGACAAAAGAGACCCAGTACTTC. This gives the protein CASSELGGLAGTKETQYF.

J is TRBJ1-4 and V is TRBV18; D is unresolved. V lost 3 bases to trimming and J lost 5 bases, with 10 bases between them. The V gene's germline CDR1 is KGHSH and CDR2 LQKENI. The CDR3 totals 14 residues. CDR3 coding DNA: TGTGCCAGCTCACCGCTGGAAACGAATGAAAAACTGTTTTTT. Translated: CASSPLETNEKLFF.

The CDR3 DNA reads as TGTGCCAGCAGTTTATTCCGGGACAGCTCCTACAATGAGCAGTTCTTC. Translation: CASSLFRDSSYNEQFF. V and J are TRBV28 and TRBJ2-1; 7 nucleotides line up with TRBD1. CDR1 is MDHEN, CDR2 SYDVKM, per germline. This CDR3 has 16 residues. The V gene end was trimmed by 1 base and the J gene end by 0 bases; junction bases not matched to a gene: 3. Full variable domain (remainder filled in from reference TRBV28 and TRBJ2-1): DVKVTQSSRYLVKRTGEKVFLECVQDMDHENMFWYRQDPGLGLRLIYFSYDVKMKEKGDIPEGYSVSREKKERFSLILESASTNQTSMYLCASSLFRDSSYNEQFFGPGTRLTVL.